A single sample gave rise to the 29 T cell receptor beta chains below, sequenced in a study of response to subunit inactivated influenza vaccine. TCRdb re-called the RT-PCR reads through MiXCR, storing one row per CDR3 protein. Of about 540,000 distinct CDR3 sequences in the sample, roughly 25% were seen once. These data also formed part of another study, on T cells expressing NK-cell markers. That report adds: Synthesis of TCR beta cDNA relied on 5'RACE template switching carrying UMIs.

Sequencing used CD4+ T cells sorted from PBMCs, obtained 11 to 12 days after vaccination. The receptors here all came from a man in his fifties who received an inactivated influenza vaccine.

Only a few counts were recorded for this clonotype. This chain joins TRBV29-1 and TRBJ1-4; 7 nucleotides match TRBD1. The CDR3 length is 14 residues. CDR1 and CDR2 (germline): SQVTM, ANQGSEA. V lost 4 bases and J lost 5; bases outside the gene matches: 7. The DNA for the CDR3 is TGCAGCGTTGCAAAAACAGGGGTAAATGAAAAACTGTTTTTT. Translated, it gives CSVAKTGVNEKLFF.

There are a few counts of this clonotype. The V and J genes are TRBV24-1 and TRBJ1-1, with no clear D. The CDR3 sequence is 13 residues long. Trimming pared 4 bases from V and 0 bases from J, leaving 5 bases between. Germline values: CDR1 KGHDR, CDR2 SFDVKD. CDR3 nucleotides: TGTGCCACCAGTGACGTTATGAACACTGAAGCTTTCTTT. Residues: CATSDVMNTEAFF.

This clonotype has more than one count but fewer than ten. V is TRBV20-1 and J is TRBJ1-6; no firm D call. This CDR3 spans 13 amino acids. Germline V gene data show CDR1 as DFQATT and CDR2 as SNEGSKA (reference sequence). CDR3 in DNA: TGCAGCGTAATAACGGCTCGGAACTCACCCCTCCACTTT. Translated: CSVITARNSPLHF.

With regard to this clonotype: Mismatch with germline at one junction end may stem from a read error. Written as DNA, the CDR3 is TGTGCCAGCTCACCGCCCGACCCTCGTTCCCGCAGAGGCTACAAGCAGTACTTC. Its translation is CASSPPDPRSRRGYKQYF. The chain links TRBV18 to TRBJ2-7; D uncertain. The germline V gene has CDR1 KGHSH and CDR2 LQKENI. The CDR3 covers 18 residues.

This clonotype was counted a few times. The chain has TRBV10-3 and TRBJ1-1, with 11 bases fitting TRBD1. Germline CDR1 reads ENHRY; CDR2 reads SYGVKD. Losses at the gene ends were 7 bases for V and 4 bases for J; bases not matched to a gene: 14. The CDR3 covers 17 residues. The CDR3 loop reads CAITSRGRTGGITEAFF. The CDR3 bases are TGTGCCATCACCTCCAGGGGGCGGACAGGGGGCATCACTGAAGCTTTCTTT.

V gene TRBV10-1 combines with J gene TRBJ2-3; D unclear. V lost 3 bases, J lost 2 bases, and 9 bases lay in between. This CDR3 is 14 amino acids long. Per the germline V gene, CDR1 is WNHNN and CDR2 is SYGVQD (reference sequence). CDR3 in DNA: TGCGCCAGCAGTGACCGCTATGTCACAGATACGCAGTATTTT. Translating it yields CASSDRYVTDTQYF.

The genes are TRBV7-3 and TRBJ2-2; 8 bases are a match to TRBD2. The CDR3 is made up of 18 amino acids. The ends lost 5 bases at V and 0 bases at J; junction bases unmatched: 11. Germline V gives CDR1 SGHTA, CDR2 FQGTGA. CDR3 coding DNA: TGTGCCAGCAGCACAAATGCCATAGCGGGATCGAACACCGGGGAGCTGTTTTTT. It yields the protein CASSTNAIAGSNTGELFF.

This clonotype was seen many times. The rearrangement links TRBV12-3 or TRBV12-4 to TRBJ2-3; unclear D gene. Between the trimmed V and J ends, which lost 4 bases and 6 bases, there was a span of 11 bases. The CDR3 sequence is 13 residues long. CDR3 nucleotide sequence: TGTGCCAGCAGTTCCCCAGGATCTGATACGCAGTATTTT. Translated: CASSSPGSDTQYF.

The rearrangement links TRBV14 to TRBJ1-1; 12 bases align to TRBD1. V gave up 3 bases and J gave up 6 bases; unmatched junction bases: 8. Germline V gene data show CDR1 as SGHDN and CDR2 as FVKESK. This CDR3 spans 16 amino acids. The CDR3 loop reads CASSQGQGARGAEAFF. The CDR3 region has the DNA TGTGCCAGCAGCCAGGGACAGGGGGCTCGAGGTGCTGAAGCTTTCTTT.

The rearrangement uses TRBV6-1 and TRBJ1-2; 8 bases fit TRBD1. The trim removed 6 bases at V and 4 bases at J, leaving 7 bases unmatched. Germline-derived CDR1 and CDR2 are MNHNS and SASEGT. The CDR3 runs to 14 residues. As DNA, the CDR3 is TGTGCCAGCAGGAGAGGACAGGGCCTCTATGGCTACACCTTC. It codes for CASRRGQGLYGYTF.

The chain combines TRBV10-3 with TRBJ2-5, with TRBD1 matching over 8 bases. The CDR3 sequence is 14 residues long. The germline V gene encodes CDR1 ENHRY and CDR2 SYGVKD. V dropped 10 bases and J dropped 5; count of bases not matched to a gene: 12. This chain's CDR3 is CATTRQGMGETQYF. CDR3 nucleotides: TGTGCCACCACAAGACAGGGGATGGGGGAGACCCAGTACTTC.

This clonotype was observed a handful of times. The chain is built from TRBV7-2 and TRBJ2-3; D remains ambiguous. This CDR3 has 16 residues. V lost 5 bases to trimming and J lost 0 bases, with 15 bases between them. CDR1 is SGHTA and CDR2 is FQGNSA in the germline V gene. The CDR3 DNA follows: TGTGCCAGCAGCCCAATGGGATATACTAGCACAGATACGCAGTATTTT. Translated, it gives CASSPMGYTSTDTQYF.

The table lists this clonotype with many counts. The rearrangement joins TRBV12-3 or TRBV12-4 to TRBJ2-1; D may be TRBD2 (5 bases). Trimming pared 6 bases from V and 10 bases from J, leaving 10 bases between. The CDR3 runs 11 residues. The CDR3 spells CASSRSGEQFF. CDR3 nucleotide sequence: TGTGCCAGCAGCCGGTCGGGAGAGCAGTTCTTC.

The DNA of the CDR3 is TGTGCCAGCAGCTTATTTCGGACTAGCGGGAGGGGGTACGAGCAGTACTTC. It translates to CASSLFRTSGRGYEQYF. The chain employs TRBV7-8 and TRBJ2-7; 15 bases align to TRBD2. Trimming removed 2 bases from V and 4 bases from J; junction bases left unmatched: 6. This CDR3 has 17 amino acids. From germline, CDR1 is SGHVS and CDR2 FQNEAQ.

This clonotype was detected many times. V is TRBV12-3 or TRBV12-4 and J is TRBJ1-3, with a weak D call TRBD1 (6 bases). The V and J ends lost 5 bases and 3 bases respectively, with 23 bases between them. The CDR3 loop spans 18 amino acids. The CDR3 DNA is TGTGCCAGCAGTACAAGGCGAGGAAGGGGGAAGATTGGAAACACCATATATTTT. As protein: CASSTRRGRGKIGNTIYF.

In DNA, the CDR3 is TGTGCCAGCAGAAGGACAGGGGAGGGAAACACCATATATTTT. It encodes CASRRTGEGNTIYF. The chain couples TRBV28 to TRBJ1-3, with 9 bases identical to TRBD1. The junction had 4 bases not matched to a gene; V was cut back by 6 bases and J by 4 bases. Germline V lookup: CDR1 MDHEN, CDR2 SYDVKM. This CDR3 comprises 14 residues.

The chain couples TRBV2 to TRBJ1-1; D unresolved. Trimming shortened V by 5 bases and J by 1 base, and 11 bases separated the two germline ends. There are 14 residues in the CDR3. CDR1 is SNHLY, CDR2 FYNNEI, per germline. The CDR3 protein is CASSITLQNTEAFF. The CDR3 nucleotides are TGTGCCAGCAGTATAACCCTCCAGAACACTGAAGCTTTCTTT.

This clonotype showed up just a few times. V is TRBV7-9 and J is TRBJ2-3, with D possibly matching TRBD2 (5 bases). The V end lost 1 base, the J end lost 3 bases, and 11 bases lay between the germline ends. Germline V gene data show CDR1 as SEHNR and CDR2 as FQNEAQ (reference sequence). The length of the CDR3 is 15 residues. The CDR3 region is CASSLVAAVTDTQYF. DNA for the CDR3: TGTGCCAGCAGCTTAGTCGCAGCGGTTACAGATACGCAGTATTTT.

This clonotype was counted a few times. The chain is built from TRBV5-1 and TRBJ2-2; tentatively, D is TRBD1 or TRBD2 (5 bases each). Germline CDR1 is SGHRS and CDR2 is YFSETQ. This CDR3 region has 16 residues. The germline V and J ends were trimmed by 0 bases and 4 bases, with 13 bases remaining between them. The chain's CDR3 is CASSLEGRTTTGELFF. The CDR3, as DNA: TGCGCCAGCAGCTTGGAGGGACGGACGACCACCGGGGAGCTGTTTTTT. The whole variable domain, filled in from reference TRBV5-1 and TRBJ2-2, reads KAGVTQTPRYLIKTRGQQVTLSCSPISGHRSVSWYQQTPGQGLQFLFEYFSETQRNKGNFPGRFSGRQFSNSRSEMNVSTLELGDSALYLCASSLEGRTTTGELFFGEGSRLTVL.

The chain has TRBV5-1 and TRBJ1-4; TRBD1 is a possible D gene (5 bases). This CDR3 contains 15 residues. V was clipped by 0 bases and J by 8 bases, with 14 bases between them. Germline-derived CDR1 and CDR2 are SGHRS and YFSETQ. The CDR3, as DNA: TGCGCCAGCAGCTTGGGGGCCCAGGGCAGGGAAAAACTGTTTTTT. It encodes CASSLGAQGREKLFF.

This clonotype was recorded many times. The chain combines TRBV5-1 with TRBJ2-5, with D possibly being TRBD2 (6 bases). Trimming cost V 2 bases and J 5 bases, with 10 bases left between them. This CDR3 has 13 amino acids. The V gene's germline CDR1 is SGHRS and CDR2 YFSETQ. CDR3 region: CASSFGGRETQYF. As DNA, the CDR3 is TGCGCCAGCAGCTTTGGAGGGAGGGAGACCCAGTACTTC.

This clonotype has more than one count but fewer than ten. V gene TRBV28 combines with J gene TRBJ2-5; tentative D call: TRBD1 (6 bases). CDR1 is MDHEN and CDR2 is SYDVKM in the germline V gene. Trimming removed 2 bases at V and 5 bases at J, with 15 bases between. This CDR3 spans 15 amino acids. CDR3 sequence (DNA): TGTGCCAGCAGTTTACGTGCTAGGGGGTACGAGACCCAGTACTTC. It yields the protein CASSLRARGYETQYF.

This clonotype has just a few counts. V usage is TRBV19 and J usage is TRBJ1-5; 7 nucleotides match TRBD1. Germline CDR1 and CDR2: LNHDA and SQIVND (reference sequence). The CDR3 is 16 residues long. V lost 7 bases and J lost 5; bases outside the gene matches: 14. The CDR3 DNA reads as TGTGCCAGTAATACCTGGAAGAGACAGGGCTATCAGCCCCAGCATTTT. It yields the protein CASNTWKRQGYQPQHF.

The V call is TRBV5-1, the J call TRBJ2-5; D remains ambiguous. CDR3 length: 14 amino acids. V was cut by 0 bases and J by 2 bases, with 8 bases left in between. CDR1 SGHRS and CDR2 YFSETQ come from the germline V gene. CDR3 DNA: TGCGCCAGCAGCTTGGGGCAGACGCAAGAGACCCAGTACTTC. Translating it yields CASSLGQTQETQYF. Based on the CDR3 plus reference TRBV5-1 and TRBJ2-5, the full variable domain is KAGVTQTPRYLIKTRGQQVTLSCSPISGHRSVSWYQQTPGQGLQFLFEYFSETQRNKGNFPGRFSGRQFSNSRSEMNVSTLELGDSALYLCASSLGQTQETQYFGPGTRLLVL.

CDR3 sequence (DNA): TGCAGTGCTAGGGTTTTCAGGGACGATGGCTACACCTTC. Its protein is CSARVFRDDGYTF. The chain recombines TRBV20-1 with TRBJ1-2; the D gene is possibly TRBD1 (5 bases). The germline V gene encodes CDR1 DFQATT and CDR2 SNEGSKA (reference sequence). This CDR3 is 13 amino acids long. V lost 3 bases, J lost 6 bases, and 14 bases lay in between.

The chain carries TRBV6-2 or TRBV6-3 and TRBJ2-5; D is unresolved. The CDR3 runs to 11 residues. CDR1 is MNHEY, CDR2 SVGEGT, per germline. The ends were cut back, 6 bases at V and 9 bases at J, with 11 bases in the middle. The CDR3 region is CASSQIGSQYF. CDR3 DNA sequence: TGTGCCAGCAGCCAAATAGGATCCCAGTACTTC.

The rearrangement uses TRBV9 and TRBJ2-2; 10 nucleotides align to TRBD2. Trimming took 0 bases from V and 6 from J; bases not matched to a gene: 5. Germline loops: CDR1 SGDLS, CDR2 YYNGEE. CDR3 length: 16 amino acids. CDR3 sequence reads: CASSVGLAGAAGELFF. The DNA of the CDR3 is TGTGCCAGCAGCGTAGGGCTAGCGGGAGCGGCCGGGGAGCTGTTTTTT.

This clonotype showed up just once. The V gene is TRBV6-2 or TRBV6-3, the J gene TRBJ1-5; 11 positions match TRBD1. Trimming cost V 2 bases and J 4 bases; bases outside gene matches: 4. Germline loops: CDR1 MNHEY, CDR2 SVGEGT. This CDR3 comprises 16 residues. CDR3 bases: TGTGCCAGCAGTTACCGGACAGGGGGCGGTAATCAGCCCCAGCATTTT. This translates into CASSYRTGGGNQPQHF.

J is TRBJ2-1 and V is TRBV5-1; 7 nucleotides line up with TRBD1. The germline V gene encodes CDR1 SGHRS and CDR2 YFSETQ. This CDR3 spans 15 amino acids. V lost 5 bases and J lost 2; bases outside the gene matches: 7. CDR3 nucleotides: TGCGCCAGCAGGGGCTCGGGACAGACCTACAATGAGCAGTTCTTC. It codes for CASRGSGQTYNEQFF.